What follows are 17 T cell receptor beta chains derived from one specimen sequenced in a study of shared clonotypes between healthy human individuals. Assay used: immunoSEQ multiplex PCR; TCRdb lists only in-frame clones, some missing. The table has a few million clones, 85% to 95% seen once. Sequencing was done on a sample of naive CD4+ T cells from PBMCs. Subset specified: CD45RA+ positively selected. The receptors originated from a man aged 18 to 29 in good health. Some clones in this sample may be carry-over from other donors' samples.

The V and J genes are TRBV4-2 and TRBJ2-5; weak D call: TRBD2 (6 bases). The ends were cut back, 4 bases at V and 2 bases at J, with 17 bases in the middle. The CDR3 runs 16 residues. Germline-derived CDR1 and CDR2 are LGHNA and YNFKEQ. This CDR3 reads CASSPFRLGTQETQYF. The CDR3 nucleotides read TGTGCCAGCAGCCCCTTCCGACTAGGTACTCAAGAGACCCAGTACTTC.

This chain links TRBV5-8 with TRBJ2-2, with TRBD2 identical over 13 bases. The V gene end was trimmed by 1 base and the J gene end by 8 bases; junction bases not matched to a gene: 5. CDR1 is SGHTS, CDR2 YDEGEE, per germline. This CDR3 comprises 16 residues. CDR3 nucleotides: TGTGCCAGCAGCTTGCGACTAGCGGGAGGTGTTGGGGAGCTGTTTTTT. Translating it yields CASSLRLAGGVGELFF.

CDR3 sequence: CASSLYGPTGVSEQYF. For the CDR3, the DNA is TGTGCCAGCAGTTTATATGGCCCCACGGGCGTCAGCGAGCAGTACTTC. J is TRBJ2-7 and V is TRBV28; D not resolved. CDR3 length: 16 amino acids. The germline CDR1 and CDR2 sequences are MDHEN and SYDVKM. Between the trimmed V and J ends, which lost 1 base and 6 bases, there was a span of 19 bases.

As DNA, the CDR3 is TGTGCCAGCAGGGGGAACTCTGGAAACACCATATATTTT. It yields the protein CASRGNSGNTIYF. The V and J genes are TRBV28 and TRBJ1-3; D unclear. From germline, CDR1 is MDHEN and CDR2 SYDVKM. V shed 6 bases and J shed 0 bases, with 6 bases lying between them. CDR3 length equals 13 residues. The full variable domain, its missing parts supplied by reference TRBV28 and TRBJ1-3, is DVKVTQSSRYLVKRTGEKVFLECVQDMDHENMFWYRQDPGLGLRLIYFSYDVKMKEKGDIPEGYSVSREKKERFSLILESASTNQTSMYLCASRGNSGNTIYFGEGSWLTVV.

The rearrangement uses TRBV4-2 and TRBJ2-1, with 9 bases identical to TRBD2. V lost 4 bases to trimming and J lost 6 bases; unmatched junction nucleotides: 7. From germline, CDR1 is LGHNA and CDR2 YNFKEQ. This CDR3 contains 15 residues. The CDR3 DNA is TGTGCCAGCAGCCCTCGGCGGGGGGGCCCCAATGAGCAGTTCTTC. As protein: CASSPRRGGPNEQFF.

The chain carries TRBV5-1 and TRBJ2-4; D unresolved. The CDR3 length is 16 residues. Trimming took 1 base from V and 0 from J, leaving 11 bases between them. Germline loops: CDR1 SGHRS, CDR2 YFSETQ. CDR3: CASSLNGDPAKNIQYF. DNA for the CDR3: TGCGCCAGCAGCTTGAATGGAGATCCAGCCAAAAACATTCAGTACTTC. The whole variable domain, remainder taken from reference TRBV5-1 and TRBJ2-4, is KAGVTQTPRYLIKTRGQQVTLSCSPISGHRSVSWYQQTPGQGLQFLFEYFSETQRNKGNFPGRFSGRQFSNSRSEMNVSTLELGDSALYLCASSLNGDPAKNIQYFGAGTRLSVL.

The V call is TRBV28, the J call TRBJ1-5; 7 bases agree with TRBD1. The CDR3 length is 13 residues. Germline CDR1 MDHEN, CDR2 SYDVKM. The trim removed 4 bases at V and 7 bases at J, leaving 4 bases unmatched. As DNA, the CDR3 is TGTGCCAGCAGTTGGGACAGCGGCCAGCCCCAGCATTTT. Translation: CASSWDSGQPQHF.

The CDR3 nucleotides read TGTGCCAGCAGTTACAGAGGGCCAGGAAACAATGAGCAGTTCTTC. Amino acid sequence: CASSYRGPGNNEQFF. The chain joins TRBV6-5 to TRBJ2-1, with D perhaps matching TRBD2 (5 bases). Germline assignment: CDR1 MNHEY and CDR2 SVGAGI. CDR3 size: 15 residues. The V gene lost 2 bases and the J gene lost 5 bases, with 13 bases spanning the gap.

The CDR3 protein is CASSFGFGDQETQYF. The CDR3 DNA sequence: TGTGCCAGCAGCTTCGGGTTCGGGGACCAAGAGACCCAGTACTTC. The chain couples TRBV5-6 to TRBJ2-5; D is possibly TRBD2 (5 bases). The germline V gene encodes CDR1 SGHDT and CDR2 YYEEEE. This CDR3 region has 15 residues. With 2 bases removed from V and 0 bases from J, the gap between germline ends came to 11 bases.

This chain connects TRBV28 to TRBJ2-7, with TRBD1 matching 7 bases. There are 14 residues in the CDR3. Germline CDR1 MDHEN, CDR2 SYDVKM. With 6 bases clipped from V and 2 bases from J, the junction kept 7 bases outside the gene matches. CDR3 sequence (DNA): TGTGCCAGCAGGCGACAGGGAAACACCTACGAGCAGTACTTC. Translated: CASRRQGNTYEQYF.

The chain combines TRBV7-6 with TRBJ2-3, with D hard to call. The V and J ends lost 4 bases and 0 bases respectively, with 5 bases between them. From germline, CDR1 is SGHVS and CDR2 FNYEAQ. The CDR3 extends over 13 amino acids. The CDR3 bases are TGTGCCAGCAGCTCTTCGAGCACAGATACGCAGTATTTT. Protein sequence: CASSSSSTDTQYF.

The CDR3 bases are TGTGCCAGCAGTTCCCTAGTAGGGTTTGGCAATCAGCCCCAGCATTTT. Its translation: CASSSLVGFGNQPQHF. V usage is TRBV27 and J usage is TRBJ1-5; D gene unclear. The CDR3 sequence is 16 residues long. Trimming took 4 bases from V and 2 from J, leaving 15 bases between them. Germline V gives CDR1 MNHEY, CDR2 SMNVEV (reference sequence).

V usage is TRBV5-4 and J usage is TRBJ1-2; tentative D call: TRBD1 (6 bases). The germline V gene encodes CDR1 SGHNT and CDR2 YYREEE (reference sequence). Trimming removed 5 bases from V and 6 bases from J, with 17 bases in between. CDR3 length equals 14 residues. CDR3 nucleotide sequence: TGTGCCAGCAGTCGGGTAGGGGGGTTTCATGGCTACACCTTC. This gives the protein CASSRVGGFHGYTF.

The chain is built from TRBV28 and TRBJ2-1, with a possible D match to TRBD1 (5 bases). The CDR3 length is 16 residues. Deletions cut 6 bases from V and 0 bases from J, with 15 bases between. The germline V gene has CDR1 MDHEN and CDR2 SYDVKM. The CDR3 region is CASSHAGLGSYNEQFF. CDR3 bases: TGTGCCAGCAGCCACGCAGGGTTGGGCTCCTACAATGAGCAGTTCTTC.

Here the CDR3 DNA reads TGTGCCATCTTGACAGGGGGCAAAAACTATGGCTACACCTTC. Translating it yields CAILTGGKNYGYTF. The chain has TRBV28 and TRBJ1-2; the match to TRBD1 covers 10 bases. Germline V gene sequence: CDR1 MDHEN, CDR2 SYDVKM. The length of the CDR3 is 14 residues. J gave up 2 bases and V 10 bases, and 7 bases lay outside the gene matches.

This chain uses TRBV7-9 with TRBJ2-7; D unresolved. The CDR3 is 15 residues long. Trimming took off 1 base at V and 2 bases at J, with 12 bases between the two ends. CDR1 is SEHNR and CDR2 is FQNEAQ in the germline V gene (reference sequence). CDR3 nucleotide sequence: TGTGCCAGCAGCTTAGACACCTTAGATGCCTACGAGCAGTACTTC. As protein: CASSLDTLDAYEQYF.

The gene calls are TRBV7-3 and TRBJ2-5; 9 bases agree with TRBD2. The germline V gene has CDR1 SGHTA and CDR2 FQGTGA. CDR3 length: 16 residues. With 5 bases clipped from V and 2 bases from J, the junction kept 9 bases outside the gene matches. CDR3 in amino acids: CASSESAAGGQETQYF. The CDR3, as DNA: TGTGCCAGCAGCGAGTCGGCGGCGGGAGGGCAAGAGACCCAGTACTTC.